The 17 T cell receptor beta chains below come from one sample, sequenced in a study of a mutant IDH1 vaccine in newly diagnosed glioma. Time point of the sample: week 5, during vaccination. Vaccinated patients received 300 ug of mutant IDH1 20-mer peptide per dose, with topical imiquimod. Assay used: immunoSEQ multiplex PCR; TCRdb lists only in-frame clones, some missing. The sample consists of about 53,000 clones, around 84% of them appearing once. No antigen has been assigned to these receptors. Material: PBMCs, obtained from a glioma patient whose treatment included an IDH1 peptide vaccine. Every receptor here comes from a woman in her 50s with glioma.

The rearrangement joins TRBV6-5 to TRBJ2-7; 9 bases agree with TRBD1. Trimming at V came to 6 bases and at J to 5 bases, leaving 11 bases not matched to a gene. The CDR3 totals 15 residues. The germline V gene encodes CDR1 MNHEY and CDR2 SVGAGI. The CDR3 DNA follows: TGTGCCAGCAGCCTTACCCCTAGGACAGGGGACGAGCAGTACTTC. Protein product: CASSLTPRTGDEQYF.

The CDR3 region is CASSSSQGGETQYF. DNA of the CDR3: TGCGCCAGCAGCTCTTCACAGGGAGGAGAGACCCAGTACTTC. This chain joins TRBV5-1 and TRBJ2-5; D tentatively fits TRBD1 or TRBD2 (6 bases each). Trimming left V 3 bases short and J 4 bases short, with 13 bases between. The length of the CDR3 is 14 residues. Germline V CDR1 and CDR2: SGHRS, YFSETQ.

The chain employs TRBV2 and TRBJ2-4, with TRBD2 identical over 15 bases. The ends lost 5 bases at V and 1 base at J; junction bases unmatched: 6. The CDR3 is 18 residues long. Germline V gene sequence: CDR1 SNHLY, CDR2 FYNNEI. CDR3 nucleotides: TGTGCCAGCAGTACGGGACTAGCGGGGGGAGGCGCCAAAAACATTCAGTACTTC. It codes for CASSTGLAGGGAKNIQYF.

The genes are TRBV5-1 and TRBJ2-3; D uncertain. Germline V gene sequence: CDR1 SGHRS, CDR2 YFSETQ. Trimming left V 0 bases short and J 2 bases short, with 10 bases between. The CDR3 is made up of 15 amino acids. The CDR3: CASSLGGQLTDTQYF. DNA for the CDR3: TGCGCCAGCAGCTTGGGAGGTCAGCTCACAGATACGCAGTATTTT.

The J gene is TRBJ1-2, the V gene TRBV23-1, with D hard to call. TRBV23-1 carries the ORF label, with uncertain function. CDR3 length equals 19 residues. Trimming removed 3 bases at V and 4 bases at J, with 27 bases between. This chain's CDR3 is CASSHSYLPSPNPSYGYTF. The CDR3 nucleotides read TGCGCCAGCAGTCATTCCTACTTACCGAGCCCCAACCCTAGCTATGGCTACACCTTC.

The J gene is TRBJ1-4, the V gene TRBV27; D unclear. Deletions cut 0 bases from V and 4 bases from J, with 18 bases between. The CDR3 is made up of 18 amino acids. The germline gives CDR1 MNHEY, CDR2 SMNVEV (reference sequence). CDR3 sequence: CASSLSGRTADRNEKLFF. The CDR3 DNA is TGTGCCAGCAGTTTATCCGGCAGGACGGCGGACCGTAATGAAAAACTGTTTTTT.

The DNA of the CDR3 is TGCGCCAGCAGCCCCGCACAGGGGGCCCGGGAGCAGTACTTC. Translating gives CASSPAQGAREQYF. The chain joins TRBV5-1 to TRBJ2-7; the match to TRBD1 covers 9 bases. The J segment lost 7 bases and the V segment lost 4 bases, leaving 9 bases of the junction unmatched. The CDR3 covers 14 residues. The germline gives CDR1 SGHRS, CDR2 YFSETQ.

The genes are TRBV28 and TRBJ1-6; the D gene is possibly TRBD1 (6 bases). Looked up from germline, CDR1 is MDHEN and CDR2 is SYDVKM. Deletions cut 2 bases from V and 17 bases from J, with 10 bases between. The CDR3 sequence is 11 residues long. The CDR3 here is CASSLQGLFHF. CDR3 nucleotide sequence: TGTGCCAGCAGTTTACAGGGGCTGTTCCACTTT.

The chain is built from TRBV2 and TRBJ1-2, with D unresolved. V was shortened by 6 bases and J by 1 base, with 24 bases between the two germline ends. This CDR3 has 18 residues. Germline lookup yields CDR1 SNHLY and CDR2 FYNNEI. CDR3 coding DNA: TGTGCCAGCAGGGACCGACTGCGGCATGCTGGGAATAACTATGGCTACACCTTC. Protein: CASRDRLRHAGNNYGYTF.

The chain carries TRBV19 and TRBJ2-2; TRBD1 matches at 10 bases. Germline loops: CDR1 LNHDA, CDR2 SQIVND (reference sequence). The CDR3 has 16 residues. With 4 bases clipped from V and 2 bases from J, the junction kept 4 bases outside the gene matches. The CDR3 bases are TGTGCCAGTAGTAGGGGACAGGGGACTAACACCGGGGAGCTGTTTTTT. Encoded protein: CASSRGQGTNTGELFF.

CDR3 residues: CASSTGTSNRETQYF. The CDR3 region has the DNA TGTGCCAGCAGCACCGGGACTAGCAACAGAGAGACCCAGTACTTC. The rearrangement links TRBV9 to TRBJ2-5; 9 bases map to TRBD2. The CDR3 runs 15 residues. The germline CDR1 and CDR2 sequences are SGDLS and YYNGEE. J gave up 4 bases and V 4 bases, and 8 bases lay outside the gene matches. The full variable domain, with the rest looked up from reference TRBV9 and TRBJ2-5, is DSGVTQTPKHLITATGQRVTLRCSPRSGDLSVYWYQQSLDQGLQFLIQYYNGEERAKGNILERFSAQQFPDLHSELNLSSLELGDSALYFCASSTGTSNRETQYFGPGTRLLVL.

This chain links TRBV5-4 with TRBJ1-6; 8 positions match TRBD1. With V trimmed by 1 base and J by 5 bases, 2 bases remained unmatched. From germline, CDR1 is SGHNT and CDR2 YYREEE (reference sequence). The CDR3 extends over 15 amino acids. The CDR3 DNA follows: TGTGCCAGCAGCTTGAGGACAGGGAATAATTCACCCCTCCACTTT. Its translation is CASSLRTGNNSPLHF.

This CDR3 is CASSLDGSNQPQHF. The CDR3 DNA reads TGTGCCAGCAGTTTGGACGGTAGCAATCAGCCCCAGCATTTT. The chain employs TRBV6-5 and TRBJ1-5; D unresolved. Trimming took 4 bases from V and 0 from J, leaving 7 bases between them. CDR1 and CDR2 (germline): MNHEY, SVGAGI. The CDR3 consists of 14 residues.

The CDR3: CASRGPVGADYGYTF. In nucleotides, the CDR3 is TGTGCCAGCAGGGGACCAGTTGGGGCAGATTATGGCTACACCTTC. This chain joins TRBV2 and TRBJ1-2, with D perhaps matching TRBD1 (5 bases). In germline, CDR1 is SNHLY, CDR2 FYNNEI. V was cut by 6 bases and J by 5 bases, with 19 bases left in between. This CDR3 comprises 15 residues.

The rearrangement joins TRBV5-1 to TRBJ2-2; D uncertain. V was cut by 7 bases and J by 6 bases, with 10 bases left in between. Germline loops: CDR1 SGHRS, CDR2 YFSETQ. The CDR3 is made up of 12 amino acids. CDR3 nucleotide sequence: TGCGCCAGCGGAGAGCCCCCCGGGGAGCTGTTTTTT. Protein sequence: CASGEPPGELFF.

V usage is TRBV19 and J usage is TRBJ2-4; 12 bases are shared with TRBD1. This CDR3 comprises 18 residues. V dropped 5 bases and J dropped 1; count of bases not matched to a gene: 9. CDR1 and CDR2 (germline): LNHDA, SQIVND (reference sequence). CDR3 in DNA: TGTGCCAGTAGTGGGGGACAGGGGGCACGAGCGGCCAAAAACATTCAGTACTTC. Its translation: CASSGGQGARAAKNIQYF.

This rearrangement joins TRBV9 to TRBJ1-1; D ambiguous. Trimming took off 0 bases at V and 1 base at J, with 4 bases between the two ends. CDR1 and CDR2 (germline): SGDLS, YYNGEE. The CDR3 is 13 residues long. Written as DNA, the CDR3 is TGTGCCAGCAGCGTAGGCGAGAACACTGAAGCTTTCTTT. As protein: CASSVGENTEAFF.